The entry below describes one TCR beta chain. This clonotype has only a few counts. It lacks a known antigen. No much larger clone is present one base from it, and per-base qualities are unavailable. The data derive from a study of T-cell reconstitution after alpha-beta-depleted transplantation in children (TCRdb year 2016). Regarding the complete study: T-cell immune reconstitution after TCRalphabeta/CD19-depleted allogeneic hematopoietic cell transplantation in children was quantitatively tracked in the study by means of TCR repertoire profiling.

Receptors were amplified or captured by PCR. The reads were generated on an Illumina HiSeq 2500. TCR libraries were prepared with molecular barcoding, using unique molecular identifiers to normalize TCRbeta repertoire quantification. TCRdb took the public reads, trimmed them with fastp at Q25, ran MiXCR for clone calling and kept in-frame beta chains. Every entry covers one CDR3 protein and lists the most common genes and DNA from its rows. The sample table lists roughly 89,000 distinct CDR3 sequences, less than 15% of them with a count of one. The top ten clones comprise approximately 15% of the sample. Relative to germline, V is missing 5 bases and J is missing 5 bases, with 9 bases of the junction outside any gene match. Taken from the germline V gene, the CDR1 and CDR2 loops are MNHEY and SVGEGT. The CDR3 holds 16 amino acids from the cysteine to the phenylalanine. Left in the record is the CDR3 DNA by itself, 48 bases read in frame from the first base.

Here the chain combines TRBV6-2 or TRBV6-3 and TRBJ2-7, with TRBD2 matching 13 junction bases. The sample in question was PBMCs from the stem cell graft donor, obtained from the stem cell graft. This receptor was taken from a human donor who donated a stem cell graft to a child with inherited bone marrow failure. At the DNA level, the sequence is TGTGCCAGCAGTGTTCCACTAGCGGGAGGGCCGAACGAGCAGTACTTC. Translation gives CASSVPLAGGPNEQYF.